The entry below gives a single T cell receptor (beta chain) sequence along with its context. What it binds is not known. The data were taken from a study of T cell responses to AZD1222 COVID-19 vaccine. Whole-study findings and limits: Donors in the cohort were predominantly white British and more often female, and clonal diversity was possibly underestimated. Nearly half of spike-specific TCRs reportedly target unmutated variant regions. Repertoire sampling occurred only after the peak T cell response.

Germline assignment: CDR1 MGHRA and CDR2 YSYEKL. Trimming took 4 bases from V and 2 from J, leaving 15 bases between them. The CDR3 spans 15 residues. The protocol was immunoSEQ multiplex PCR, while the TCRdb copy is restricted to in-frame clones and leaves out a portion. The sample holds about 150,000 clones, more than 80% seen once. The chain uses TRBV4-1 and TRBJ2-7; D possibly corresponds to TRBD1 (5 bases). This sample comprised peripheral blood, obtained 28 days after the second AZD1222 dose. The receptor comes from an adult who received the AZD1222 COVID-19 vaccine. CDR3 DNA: TGCGCCAGCAGCCCCCTACGTCAGGGAACCTACGAGCAGTACTTC. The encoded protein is CASSPLRQGTYEQYF.